The clone carrying this T cell receptor (beta chain) showed up just a few times. TCRdb's table, derived via immunoSEQ multiplex PCR, lists solely in-frame clones and lacks some. The top ten clones hold under 2% of a sample with 350,000 to 400,000 clones, roughly 90% of them seen once. These data originate in a study of Ad26.COV2.S vaccination and SARS-CoV-2 variants. The treatment is: some 20 received Ad26.COV2.S at low or high dose, single or two shots; about 5 received placebo; per-sample allocation not given. Repertoires come from day 63 after the first vaccine or placebo injection. This CDR3 spans 14 amino acids. CDR1 and CDR2 from the germline V gene are LGHNA and YNFKEQ. V lost 3 bases and J lost 4; bases outside the gene matches: 5.

The sample consisted of peripheral blood, taken in a trial of Ad26.COV2.S vaccine versus placebo. This clonotype was sampled from a person aged 18-65 years who received the Ad26.COV2.S COVID-19 vaccine or a placebo. The V gene is TRBV4-2, the J gene TRBJ1-2; TRBD1 matches at 7 bases. CDR3 residues: CASSQRTGGYGYTF. CDR3 DNA sequence: TGTGCCAGCAGCCAGAGGACAGGTGGCTATGGCTACACCTTC.